Each of the 30 T cell receptor beta chains below was sequenced from the same sample in a study of blood T cells in healthy people across ages. A J-beta primer mix and a sample-barcoded 5' primer were used in a second PCR of roughly 6 to 12 cycles. A single record per CDR3 protein comes from TCRdb applying MiXCR to the 5' RACE reads. The profile shows around 990,000 distinct CDR3 sequences, 35% to 40% of them singletons. Sequencing was carried out using blood. The receptors shown here come from a man younger than 35 in good health.

The CDR3 DNA is TGTGCCAGCAGCTTAGATGGACTCCACTCCTACGAGCAGTACTTC. Encoded protein: CASSLDGLHSYEQYF. J is TRBJ2-7 and V is TRBV7-2, with D possibly matching TRBD2 (5 bases). CDR1 and CDR2 (germline): SGHTA, FQGNSA. This CDR3 has 15 amino acids. The V end lost 1 base, the J end lost 0 bases, and 10 bases lay between the germline ends.

Note on this clonotype: The junction and the germline gene differ at one end; a read error may be behind it. Here the CDR3 reads CASYRVTYSYTF. CDR3 nucleotides: TGTGCCAGCTACAGGGTTACCTATAGCTACACCTTC. The gene calls are TRBV12-3 or TRBV12-4 and TRBJ1-2; possibly TRBD1 for D (6 bases). The CDR3 is made up of 12 amino acids.

The V call is TRBV5-1, the J call TRBJ1-3; D is undetermined. V shed 0 bases and J shed 8 bases, with 15 bases lying between them. Germline V gene lookup returns CDR1 SGHRS and CDR2 YFSETQ. The CDR3 covers 15 residues. CDR3 residues: CASSLENPSGDTIYF. In DNA form, the CDR3 reads TGCGCCAGCAGCTTGGAGAACCCGTCGGGAGACACCATATATTTT.

The sample holds a few counts of this clonotype. The gene calls are TRBV2 and TRBJ2-1, with no clear D. The V gene lost 3 bases and the J gene lost 6 bases, with 9 bases spanning the gap. In germline, CDR1 is SNHLY, CDR2 FYNNEI. The CDR3 extends over 13 amino acids. CDR3 in DNA: TGTGCCAGCAGTGAGATACGTTCCAATGAGCAGTTCTTC. Translated, it gives CASSEIRSNEQFF.

The J gene is TRBJ1-1, the V gene TRBV5-6, with D uncertain. The V and J ends lost 5 bases and 1 base respectively, with 9 bases between them. Per the germline V gene, CDR1 is SGHDT and CDR2 is YYEEEE. The CDR3 is made up of 13 amino acids. CDR3 protein: CASSRVRNTEAFF. CDR3 bases: TGTGCCAGCAGTCGGGTCAGGAACACTGAAGCTTTCTTT.

J is TRBJ1-6 and V is TRBV11-2; 7 bases are a match to TRBD1. The CDR3 contains 15 residues. Germline lookup yields CDR1 SGHAT and CDR2 FQNNGV. Trimming cost V 5 bases and J 7 bases; bases outside gene matches: 8. As DNA, the CDR3 is TGTGCCAGCAGCATATTCGGACAGGCGAATTCACCCCTCCACTTT. Its protein is CASSIFGQANSPLHF.

As for this clonotype: This may be a read error, as it is one base from a much larger clone. The V and J genes are TRBV4-3 and TRBJ2-5, with a weak D call TRBD2 (6 bases). Germline V lookup: CDR1 LGHNA, CDR2 YSLEER. The length of the CDR3 is 15 residues. Trimming cost V 0 bases and J 9 bases, with 17 bases left between them. Here the CDR3 reads CASSQDAMRWEAQYF. The CDR3 DNA sequence: TGCGCCAGCAGCCAAGATGCGATGAGGTGGGAGGCCCAGTACTTC.

This clonotype was counted only a few times. V and J are TRBV9 and TRBJ2-1; 12 bases agree with TRBD2. Trimming took 2 bases from V and 6 from J; bases not matched to a gene: 9. The CDR3 sequence is 17 residues long. Germline V CDR1 and CDR2: SGDLS, YYNGEE. As DNA, the CDR3 is TGTGCCAGCAGCGTCCCGCTAGCGGGGGGGCCCTTCAATGAGCAGTTCTTC. It is translated as CASSVPLAGGPFNEQFF.

The V and J genes are TRBV6-2 or TRBV6-3 and TRBJ2-4; D is unresolved. The J call may be incorrect, as the DNA end agrees better with TRBJ2-7. CDR3 size: 14 residues. From germline, CDR1 is MNHEY and CDR2 SVGEGT. The DNA of the CDR3 is TGTGCCAGCAGTTACCATGCCAGATCCTACGAGCAGTACTTC. Its translation: CASSYHARSYEQYF.

Comments on this clonotype: This may arise from a read error, as a much more abundant clone is one base away. The CDR3 DNA follows: TGCAGCGTTGATGGCCACACCTTC. Its protein is CSVDGHTF. The chain has TRBV29-1 and TRBJ1-2; D remains ambiguous. This CDR3 has 8 residues. Per the germline V gene, CDR1 is SQVTM and CDR2 is ANQGSEA.

This clonotype was detected a few times. The chain uses TRBV9 and TRBJ1-2, with D possibly being TRBD1 (5 bases). V was pared by 0 bases and J by 8 bases, with 17 bases between. Looked up from germline, CDR1 is SGDLS and CDR2 is YYNGEE. The CDR3 spans 15 residues. The CDR3 DNA reads TGTGCCAGCAGCGTAGCCCGGGACGGATTATGGGGCTACACCTTC. This gives the protein CASSVARDGLWGYTF.

The V gene is TRBV6-1, the J gene TRBJ1-1; D gene unclear. Germline loops: CDR1 MNHNS, CDR2 SASEGT. The germline V and J ends were trimmed by 4 bases and 3 bases, with 6 bases remaining between them. CDR3 size: 12 residues. The CDR3 DNA follows: TGTGCCAGCAGTGCTAGAGACACTGAAGCTTTCTTT. As protein: CASSARDTEAFF.

This clonotype was seen a handful of times. The rearrangement joins TRBV2 to TRBJ1-2; D perhaps matches TRBD1 (6 bases). Germline V gives CDR1 SNHLY, CDR2 FYNNEI. The CDR3 has 12 amino acids. V lost 3 bases and J 8 bases, leaving 10 bases between the germline ends. For the CDR3, the DNA is TGTGCCAGCAGTGATGCGGGGGCAGGCTACACCTTC. It translates to CASSDAGAGYTF.

This chain uses TRBV6-1 with TRBJ2-1; no clear D gene. V lost 10 bases and J 0 bases, leaving 16 bases between the germline ends. The V gene's germline CDR1 is MNHNS and CDR2 SASEGT. The CDR3 consists of 15 residues. CDR3 sequence: CANAPEDGSYNEQFF. The CDR3 nucleotides read TGTGCCAACGCCCCAGAAGATGGCTCCTACAATGAGCAGTTCTTC.

The V and J genes are TRBV7-2 and TRBJ2-1; no definite D call. The V end was cut by 0 bases, the J end by 8 bases, with 8 bases between. Germline V CDR1 and CDR2: SGHTA, FQGNSA. This CDR3 is built from 13 residues. CDR3 residues: CASSLAYSDEQFF. DNA of the CDR3: TGTGCCAGCAGCTTAGCGTACAGCGATGAGCAGTTCTTC. Looking up the rest from reference TRBV7-2 and TRBJ2-1 gives the full variable domain: GAGVSQSPSNKVTEKGKDVELRCDPISGHTALYWYRQSLGQGLEFLIYFQGNSAPDKSGLPSDRFSAERTGGSVSTLTIQRTQQEDSAVYLCASSLAYSDEQFFGPGTRLTVL.

This clonotype occurred a few times. The chain has TRBV10-3 and TRBJ1-2; no clear D. Per germline, CDR1 ENHRY and CDR2 SYGVKD. V lost 1 base and J 13 bases, leaving 13 bases between the germline ends. The CDR3 consists of 12 residues. The CDR3 sequence: CAISEFLGGGTF. For the CDR3, the DNA is TGTGCCATCAGTGAGTTTCTCGGTGGTGGCACCTTC.

The chain combines TRBV12-3 or TRBV12-4 with TRBJ1-6; 7 bases match TRBD1. Unmatched junction bases numbered 5, after V lost 0 bases and J lost 9 bases. The CDR3 totals 15 residues. CDR3 DNA: TGTGCCAGCAGTTTAGCTGGCAGGGGGATTTCACCCCTCCACTTT. Protein product: CASSLAGRGISPLHF.

The chain combines TRBV3-1 with TRBJ1-1, with D unresolved. The V and J ends lost 3 bases and 10 bases respectively, with 9 bases between them. Per germline, CDR1 LGHDT and CDR2 YNNKEL (reference sequence). The CDR3 totals 11 residues. The CDR3 DNA reads TGTGCCAGCAGCCAGGGTGTTGGAGCTTTCTTT. This translates into CASSQGVGAFF. Variable domain in full (rest from reference TRBV3-1 and TRBJ1-1): DTAVSQTPKYLVTQMGNDKSIKCEQNLGHDTMYWYKQDSKKFLKIMFSYNNKELIINETVPNRFSPKSPDKAHLNLHINSLELGDSAVYFCASSQGVGAFFGQGTRLTVV.

Details on this clonotype: One junction end does not reproduce the germline sequence, and a read error may be involved. This chain uses TRBV7-7 with TRBJ2-1; D ambiguous. The DNA matches TRBJ2-7 better at its end, which makes the J call doubtful. The CDR3 is made up of 14 amino acids. The germline gives CDR1 SSHAT, CDR2 FNYEAQ (reference sequence). This chain's CDR3 is CASSPGPPSDEQYF. The CDR3 DNA reads as TGTGCTAGCAGCCCCGGGCCACCCTCTGATGAGCAGTACTTC.

The rearrangement uses TRBV12-3 or TRBV12-4 and TRBJ2-1; D not resolved. V was trimmed by 6 bases and J by 6 bases, leaving 12 bases between them. This CDR3 has 13 residues. CDR3 sequence reads: CASSSGWGNEQFF. CDR3 DNA sequence: TGTGCCAGCAGCTCGGGCTGGGGCAATGAGCAGTTCTTC.

This clonotype showed up just once. This chain connects TRBV15 to TRBJ1-1; D is ambiguous. This CDR3 contains 13 residues. The V and J ends lost 5 bases and 4 bases respectively, with 11 bases between them. Germline V gene data show CDR1 as LNHNV and CDR2 as YYDKDF (reference sequence). The CDR3 DNA reads as TGTGCCACCAGCCGGAGAGTGGCCACTGAAGCTTTCTTT. Amino acid sequence: CATSRRVATEAFF.

The J gene is TRBJ2-5, the V gene TRBV3-1, with TRBD2 identical over 8 bases. Matching the DNA end better, TRBJ2-7 makes the J call doubtful. Germline CDR1 LGHDT, CDR2 YNNKEL (reference sequence). The CDR3 has 17 amino acids. The CDR3 sequence: CASSQVSAGARSYEQYF. The DNA of the CDR3 is TGTGCCAGCAGCCAAGTTTCAGCGGGGGCCAGGTCCTACGAGCAGTACTTC.

The rearrangement uses TRBV12-3 or TRBV12-4 and TRBJ2-7; perhaps D is TRBD1 or TRBD2 (5 bases each). The CDR3 has 13 residues. Trimming stripped 5 bases from V and 10 bases from J, with 18 bases between. The CDR3 nucleotides read TGTGCCAGCAGTACCGGGACGGCCATATCCCAGTACTTC. Its protein product is CASSTGTAISQYF.

Concerning this clonotype itself: An end of the junction differs from the germline gene, which may be a read error. The V call is TRBV12-3 or TRBV12-4, the J call TRBJ1-1; D ambiguous. The CDR3 sequence is 13 residues long. This CDR3 reads CAGSSGVNTEAFF. The CDR3 DNA reads as TGTGCCGGCAGTTCCGGGGTTAACACTGAAGCTTTCTTT.

The rearrangement joins TRBV18 to TRBJ2-7; 10 bases line up with TRBD2. Germline CDR1 and CDR2: KGHSH and LQKENI. The CDR3 length is 15 residues. Trimming removed 2 bases from V and 10 bases from J; junction bases left unmatched: 11. The DNA of the CDR3 is TGTGCCAGCTCACCAGCGGGACTAGCGAGAGGTACCCAGTACTTC. Its translation is CASSPAGLARGTQYF.

The chain employs TRBV7-2 and TRBJ2-3; D not resolved. This CDR3 contains 15 residues. Germline V gene data show CDR1 as SGHTA and CDR2 as FQGNSA. Trimming removed 1 base at V and 4 bases at J, with 12 bases between. CDR3 bases: TGTGCCAGCAGCTTAGGGCCCCCAGCCTCAGATACGCAGTATTTT. Its protein is CASSLGPPASDTQYF.

The chain is built from TRBV19 and TRBJ1-5, with a possible D match to TRBD1 (6 bases). The germline V gene has CDR1 LNHDA and CDR2 SQIVND (reference sequence). This CDR3 is built from 17 residues. The V and J ends lost 0 bases and 5 bases respectively, with 17 bases between them. The CDR3 bases are TGTGCCAGTAGTATAGAAAAGGGCATGGACAGCTATCAGCCCCAGCATTTT. It translates to CASSIEKGMDSYQPQHF.

This clonotype was recorded once. The chain carries TRBV27 and TRBJ1-3, with a possible D match to TRBD1 (6 bases). The CDR3 length is 15 residues. Trimming shortened V by 5 bases and J by 0 bases, and 11 bases separated the two germline ends. Germline V gene lookup returns CDR1 MNHEY and CDR2 SMNVEV (reference sequence). In DNA form, the CDR3 reads TGTGCCAGCAGTAAACGCAGGGGCTCTGGAAACACCATATATTTT. As protein: CASSKRRGSGNTIYF.

This clonotype was observed a few times. The rearrangement joins TRBV6-2 or TRBV6-3 to TRBJ2-4, with D unresolved. The closer fit of TRBJ2-7 to the DNA end suggests the J call may be wrong. The CDR3 is 13 residues long. The germline V gene encodes CDR1 MNHEY and CDR2 SVGEGT. This CDR3 is CASSAPPVYEQYF. In DNA form, the CDR3 reads TGTGCCAGCAGTGCTCCTCCTGTCTACGAGCAGTACTTC.

The chain recombines TRBV6-2 or TRBV6-3 with TRBJ1-4, with D uncertain. Looked up from germline, CDR1 is MNHEY and CDR2 is SVGEGT. This CDR3 region has 16 residues. The ends were cut back, 2 bases at V and 0 bases at J, with 10 bases in the middle. The CDR3 spells CASSYPASSTNEKLFF. CDR3 coding DNA: TGTGCCAGCAGTTACCCAGCAAGCTCAACTAATGAAAAACTGTTTTTT.